These T cell receptor beta chains were read from a single sample in a study of shared clonotypes between healthy human individuals. The repertoire was sequenced with immunoSEQ multiplex PCR; TCRdb's copy has only in-frame clones and lacks some. The data contain 2 million or so clones, 90% to 95% of them singletons. The sequenced material came from naive CD4+ T cells sorted from blood. The source is a man younger than 35 in good health. The CDR3 runs from the conserved cysteine through the conserved F or W. D genes are given only for firm matches. Clone size appears in some rows only: once, few, many, or a class for an expanded clone.

J,D,size,V,DNA,CDR3
TRBJ2-4,-,-,TRBV30,TGTGCCTGGACCCCCGCGACAGGCATACCCCAGTACTTC,CAWTPATGIPQYF
TRBJ2-2,TRBD2,once,TRBV9,TGTGCCAGCAGCGTTTCAGCTTCTAGCGGGAGCCACGGAAACACCGGGGAGCTGTTTTTT,CASSVSASSGSHGNTGELFF
TRBJ2-7,-,-,TRBV5-1,TGCGCCAGCAGCTTGAGGCCAGATATGCCCTACGAGCAGTACTTC,CASSLRPDMPYEQYF
TRBJ1-2,TRBD1,once,TRBV13,TGTGCCAGCAGCCCGGGACAGAGACCTAACTATGGCTACACCTTC,CASSPGQRPNYGYTF
TRBJ1-2,TRBD1,many,TRBV27,TGTGCCAGCAACGGACAGGGGGCGACTGGCTACACCTTC,CASNGQGATGYTF
TRBJ1-2,-,-,TRBV29-1,TGCAGCGTTATGGGAACAATAGTCAACTATGGCTACACCTTC,CSVMGTIVNYGYTF
TRBJ1-2,-,-,TRBV9,TGTGCCAGCAGCAACCGGGACCTTACTGGTGGCTACACCTTC,CASSNRDLTGGYTF
TRBJ2-1,-,-,TRBV6-6,TGTGCCAGCAGTTACTCATGGGACTATGAGCAGTTCTTC,CASSYSWDYEQFF
TRBJ2-1,TRBD1,once,TRBV6-6,TGTGCCAGCAGTTATAGGACAGGGAGGTATGAGCAGTTCTTC,CASSYRTGRYEQFF
TRBJ2-5,TRBD1,-,TRBV7-2,TGTGCCAGCAGCACCCGACAGGGGGAGACCCAGTACTTC,CASSTRQGETQYF
TRBJ2-7,-,-,TRBV7-2,TGTGCCAGCAGCCCGACACGCACACGGTACGAGCAGTACTTC,CASSPTRTRYEQYF
TRBJ1-2,TRBD1,-,TRBV6-5,TGTGCCAGCAGTTACGGACAGGGCCTCTATGGCTACACCTTC,CASSYGQGLYGYTF
TRBJ2-7,-,-,TRBV6-1,TGTGCCAGCAGTGAATGGGGCGACACCTACGAGCAGTACTTC,CASSEWGDTYEQYF
TRBJ2-7,-,-,TRBV19,TGTGCCAGTAGCCTAAAACTGCAATACTACGAGCAGTACTTC,CASSLKLQYYEQYF
TRBJ2-3,-,-,TRBV29-1,TGCAGCGTTGGCTGGCAGGAGACTACAGATACGCAGTATTTT,CSVGWQETTDTQYF
TRBJ1-6,-,few,TRBV10-1,TGCGCCAGCAGTGATGGGGGGCCTAATTCACCCCTCCACTTT,CASSDGGPNSPLHF
TRBJ2-7,TRBD2,-,TRBV4-3,TGCGCCAGCAGCCAAGAACCGGGAGGGACCTACGAGCAGTACTTC,CASSQEPGGTYEQYF
TRBJ1-2,-,-,TRBV6-6,TGTGCCAGCAGCCGAGGGGACGTGGTCCAAAACTATGGCTACACCTTC,CASSRGDVVQNYGYTF
TRBJ2-3,TRBD2,-,TRBV11-2,TGTGCCAGCAGCTTAGGAGTAAAAGCGGGAAGTGTAATAGATACGCAGTATTTT,CASSLGVKAGSVIDTQYF
TRBJ2-3,TRBD2,-,TRBV11-2,TGTGCCAGCAGGCGGGGGGGCTCATTCACAGATACGCAGTATTTT,CASRRGGSFTDTQYF
TRBJ1-3,-,many,TRBV30,TGTGCCTGGAGTGTAACCCGGGGAAACACCATATATTTT,CAWSVTRGNTIYF
TRBJ1-1,-,-,TRBV18,TGTGCCAGCTCACTAAATCCAACCGGGATTCCACTGACGGCTTTCTTT,CASSLNPTGIPLTAFF
TRBJ1-3,TRBD1,-,TRBV4-1,TGCGCCAGCAGCCAGAGACAGGGGACTGGAAACACCATATATTTT,CASSQRQGTGNTIYF
TRBJ2-7,TRBD2,-,TRBV4-1,TGCGCCAGCAGCCAAGCGGGAGGGGTGCCCTACGAGCAGTACTTC,CASSQAGGVPYEQYF
TRBJ1-4,-,-,TRBV25-1,TGTGCCAGTGAGGACGATGTTAATGAAAAACTGTTTTTT,CASEDDVNEKLFF
TRBJ1-1,-,-,TRBV10-3,TGTGCCATCAGTGAGGAGATGAACACTGAAGCTTTCTTT,CAISEEMNTEAFF
TRBJ2-1,-,-,TRBV2,TGTGCCAGCAGTGAAGAGGGAAGGACCCGCCCGTTCTTC,CASSEEGRTRPFF
TRBJ1-1,-,-,TRBV10-3,TGTGCCATCAGTGAACAGGACCGAAACACTGAAGCTTTCTTT,CAISEQDRNTEAFF
TRBJ2-7,TRBD2,-,TRBV27,TGTGCCAGCAGCCCGGGACTAGGCTACGAGCAGTACTTC,CASSPGLGYEQYF
TRBJ1-1,TRBD1,-,TRBV6-6,TGTGCCAGCAGTTACCCTACCCCCACAGGGGGCGAAGCTTTCTTT,CASSYPTPTGGEAFF
TRBJ2-7,TRBD1,-,TRBV28,TGTGCCAGCAGTTTACACCCGACAGGGGGCTACGAGCAGTACTTC,CASSLHPTGGYEQYF
TRBJ2-3,-,-,TRBV7-7,TGTGCTAGCAGCCCTACGGGGGACCCCACAGATACGCAGTATTTT,CASSPTGDPTDTQYF
TRBJ2-1,-,-,TRBV11-2,TGTGCCAGCAGCTTACTCGGGTACAATGAGCAGTTCTTC,CASSLLGYNEQFF
TRBJ1-2,TRBD1,-,TRBV19,TGTGCCAGTAGTGGGGGACAGGCGAACTATGGCTACACCTTC,CASSGGQANYGYTF
TRBJ2-5,-,-,TRBV7-2,TGTGCCAGCAGCGTAGGTGGGGTCGGGGAGACCCAGTACTTC,CASSVGGVGETQYF
TRBJ1-6,-,-,TRBV30,TGTGCCTGGAGTGGGCCAGGGAAGGGAGGTAATTCACCCCTCCACTTT,CAWSGPGKGGNSPLHF
TRBJ2-7,-,-,TRBV7-2,TGTGCCAGCAGCCCCCACCTTGGCCGCTACGAGCAGTACTTC,CASSPHLGRYEQYF
TRBJ1-2,-,-,TRBV11-3,TGTGCCAGCAGCTTAGACGGTTATGGCTACACCTTC,CASSLDGYGYTF
TRBJ2-2,-,-,TRBV28,TGTGCCAGCAGTTTATTGGCAGGGGCGAACACCGGGGAGCTGTTTTTT,CASSLLAGANTGELFF
TRBJ2-5,-,-,TRBV30,TGTGCCTGGAGTAACAAGGGAGTGGAGACCCAGTACTTC,CAWSNKGVETQYF
TRBJ1-1,-,-,TRBV7-2,TGTGCCAGCAGCTTTTTCTACGTTATGAACACTGAAGCTTTCTTT,CASSFFYVMNTEAFF
TRBJ2-6,TRBD1,-,TRBV15,TGTGCCACCACCGGACAGGGGGCGTCCTCTGGGGCCAACGTCCTGACTTTC,CATTGQGASSGANVLTF
TRBJ2-2,TRBD2,-,TRBV7-3,TGTGCCAGCAGCTCTAGCGGGGGGGACACCGGGGAGCTGTTTTTT,CASSSSGGDTGELFF
TRBJ1-5,-,-,TRBV18,TGTGCCAGCTCACGACTCGGGACTTACGGAGAGCCCCAGCATTTT,CASSRLGTYGEPQHF
TRBJ2-5,-,-,TRBV5-1,TGCGCCAGCAGCTTGTTGCAAGAGACCCAGTACTTC,CASSLLQETQYF
TRBJ2-7,-,-,TRBV27,TGTGCCAGCAGAGAACAGGGCGGACACGAGCAGTACTTC,CASREQGGHEQYF
TRBJ2-1,TRBD1,-,TRBV7-2,TGTGCCAGCAAAACGACAGGGTTGAATGAGCAGTTCTTC,CASKTTGLNEQFF
TRBJ1-6,-,-,TRBV5-5,TGTGCCAGCAGCCTAGATGGCCAGCTTTTCTATAATTCACCCCTCCACTTT,CASSLDGQLFYNSPLHF
TRBJ1-2,-,-,TRBV25-1,TGTGCCAGCAGTGTCGCGGGGGCGTTCTATGGCTACACCTTC,CASSVAGAFYGYTF
TRBJ1-1,-,many,TRBV5-1,TGCGCCAGCAGCTCGGGGACGGGTTTGAACACTGAAGCTTTCTTT,CASSSGTGLNTEAFF
TRBJ1-2,-,-,TRBV7-9,TGTGCCAGCAGCTTAGATCTCTACGGCTACACCTTC,CASSLDLYGYTF
TRBJ2-7,TRBD2,-,TRBV9,TGTGCCAGCAGCGTAGAGGGCGGGGGGTTTTCCTACGAGCAGTACTTC,CASSVEGGGFSYEQYF
TRBJ2-5,-,-,TRBV5-1,TGCGCCAGCAGCTCTTCCGACAGCAGTCAAGAGACCCAGTACTTC,CASSSSDSSQETQYF
TRBJ2-7,-,-,TRBV19,TGTGCCAGTAGTAAGTCTAGGACAAGGAGCTCCTACGAGCAGTACTTC,CASSKSRTRSSYEQYF
TRBJ1-2,-,-,TRBV7-9,TGTGCCAGCAGCTTACCAGGACAGATTGCGAGCTACACCTTC,CASSLPGQIASYTF
TRBJ1-2,-,-,TRBV7-2,TGTGCCAGCAGCCAAGAGTCAGACTATGGCTACACCTTC,CASSQESDYGYTF
TRBJ2-1,-,-,TRBV11-2,TGTGCCAGCAGCTTAGATCATAGGTTCTTGAGCAATGAGCAGTTCTTC,CASSLDHRFLSNEQFF
TRBJ1-4,TRBD1,-,TRBV6-6,TGTGCCAGCAGTTACGGGACAGCCGAAAAACTGTTTTTT,CASSYGTAEKLFF
TRBJ2-5,TRBD1,-,TRBV29-1,TGCAGCGTTGGGTGGACAGGGGGAGAGACCCAGTACTTC,CSVGWTGGETQYF
TRBJ1-1,-,-,TRBV28,TGTGCCAGCAGAATTAAGTCTGAAGCTTTCTTT,CASRIKSEAFF